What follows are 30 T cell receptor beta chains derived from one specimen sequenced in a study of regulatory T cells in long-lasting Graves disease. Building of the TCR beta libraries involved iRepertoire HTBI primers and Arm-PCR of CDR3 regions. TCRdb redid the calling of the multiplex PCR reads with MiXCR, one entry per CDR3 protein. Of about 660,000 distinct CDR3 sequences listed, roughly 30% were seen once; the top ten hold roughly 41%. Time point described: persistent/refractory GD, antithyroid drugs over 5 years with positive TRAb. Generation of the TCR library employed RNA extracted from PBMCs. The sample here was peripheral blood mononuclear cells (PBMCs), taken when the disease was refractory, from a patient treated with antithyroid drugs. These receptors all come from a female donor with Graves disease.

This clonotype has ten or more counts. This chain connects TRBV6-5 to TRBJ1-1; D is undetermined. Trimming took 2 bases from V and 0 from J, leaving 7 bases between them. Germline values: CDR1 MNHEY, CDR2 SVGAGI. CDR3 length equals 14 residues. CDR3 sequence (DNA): TGTGCCAGCAGTTACCGGCAGATGAACACTGAAGCTTTCTTT. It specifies CASSYRQMNTEAFF.

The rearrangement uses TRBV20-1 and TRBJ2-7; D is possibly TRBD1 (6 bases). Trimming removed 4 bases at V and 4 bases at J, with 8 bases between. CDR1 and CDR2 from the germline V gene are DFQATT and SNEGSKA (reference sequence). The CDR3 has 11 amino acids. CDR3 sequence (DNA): TGCAGTGCTACTAGGGGGTACGAGCAGTACTTC. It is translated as CSATRGYEQYF.

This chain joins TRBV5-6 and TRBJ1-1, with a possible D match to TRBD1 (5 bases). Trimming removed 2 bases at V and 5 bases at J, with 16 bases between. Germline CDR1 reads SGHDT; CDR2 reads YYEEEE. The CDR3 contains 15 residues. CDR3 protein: CASSLPGLGRTEAFF. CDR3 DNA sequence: TGTGCCAGCAGCTTACCGGGGCTGGGCAGGACTGAAGCTTTCTTT.

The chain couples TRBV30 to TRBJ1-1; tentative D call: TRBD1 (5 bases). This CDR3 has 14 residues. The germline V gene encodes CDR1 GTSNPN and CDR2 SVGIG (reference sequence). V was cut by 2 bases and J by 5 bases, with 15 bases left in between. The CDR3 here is CAWSSGLGRTEAFF. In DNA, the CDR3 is TGTGCCTGGAGTTCGGGACTGGGCCGTACTGAAGCTTTCTTT.

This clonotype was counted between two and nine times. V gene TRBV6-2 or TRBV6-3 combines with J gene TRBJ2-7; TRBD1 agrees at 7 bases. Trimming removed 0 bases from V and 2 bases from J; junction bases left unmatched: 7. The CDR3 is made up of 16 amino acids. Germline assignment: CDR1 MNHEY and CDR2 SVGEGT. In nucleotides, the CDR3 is TGTGCCAGCAGTTACTCTCGACAGGGAGTAACCTACGAGCAGTACTTC. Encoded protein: CASSYSRQGVTYEQYF.

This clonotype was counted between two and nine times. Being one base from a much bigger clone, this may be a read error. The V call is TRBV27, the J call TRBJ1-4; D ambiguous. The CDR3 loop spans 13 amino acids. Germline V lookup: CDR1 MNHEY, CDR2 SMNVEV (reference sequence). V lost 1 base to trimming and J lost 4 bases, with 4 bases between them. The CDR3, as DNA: TGTGCCAGCAGTTTATTCAGTAATGAAAAACTGTTTTTT. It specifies CASSLFSNEKLFF.

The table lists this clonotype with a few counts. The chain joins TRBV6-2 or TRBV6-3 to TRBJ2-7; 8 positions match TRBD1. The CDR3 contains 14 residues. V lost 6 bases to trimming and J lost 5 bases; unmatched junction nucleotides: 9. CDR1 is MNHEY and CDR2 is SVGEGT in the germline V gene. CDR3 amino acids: CASRPSGQGNEQYF. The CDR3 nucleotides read TGTGCCAGCAGACCCTCCGGACAGGGAAACGAGCAGTACTTC.

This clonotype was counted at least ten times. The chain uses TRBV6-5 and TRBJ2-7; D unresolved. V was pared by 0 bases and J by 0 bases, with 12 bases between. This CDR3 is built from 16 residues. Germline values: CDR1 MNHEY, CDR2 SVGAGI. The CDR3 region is CASSYSSAMSSYEQYF. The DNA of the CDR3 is TGTGCCAGCAGTTACTCATCAGCGATGAGCTCCTACGAGCAGTACTTC.

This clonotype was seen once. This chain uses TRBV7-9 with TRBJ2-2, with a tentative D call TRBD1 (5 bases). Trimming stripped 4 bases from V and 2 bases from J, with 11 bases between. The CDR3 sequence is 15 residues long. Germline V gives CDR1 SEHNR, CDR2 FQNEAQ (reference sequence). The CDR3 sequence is CASSSTQGNTGELFF. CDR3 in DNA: TGTGCCAGCAGCTCGACCCAGGGAAACACCGGGGAGCTGTTTTTT.

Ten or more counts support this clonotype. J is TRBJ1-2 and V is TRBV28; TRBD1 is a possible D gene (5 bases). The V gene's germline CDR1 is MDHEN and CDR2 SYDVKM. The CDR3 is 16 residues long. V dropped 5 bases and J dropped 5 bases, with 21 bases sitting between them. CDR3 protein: CASSKGPEYSRYGYTF. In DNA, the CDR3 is TGTGCCAGCAGTAAGGGACCGGAATATTCCCGGTATGGCTACACCTTC.

The CDR3: CASSLDFLAGVRSTWELFF. For the CDR3, the DNA is TGTGCCAGCAGCTTAGATTTCCTAGCGGGAGTGAGAAGTACCTGGGAGCTGTTTTTT. The rearrangement links TRBV11-2 to TRBJ2-2, with 10 bases matching TRBD2. CDR1 and CDR2 from the germline V gene are SGHAT and FQNNGV. The J segment lost 9 bases and the V segment lost 0 bases, leaving 16 bases of the junction unmatched. The CDR3 totals 19 residues.

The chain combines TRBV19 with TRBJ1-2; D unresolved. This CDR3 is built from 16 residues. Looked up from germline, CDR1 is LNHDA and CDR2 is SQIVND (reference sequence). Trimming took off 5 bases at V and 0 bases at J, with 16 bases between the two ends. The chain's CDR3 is CASSSAPRTANYGYTF. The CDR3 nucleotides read TGTGCCAGTAGTTCAGCCCCAAGGACGGCTAACTATGGCTACACCTTC.

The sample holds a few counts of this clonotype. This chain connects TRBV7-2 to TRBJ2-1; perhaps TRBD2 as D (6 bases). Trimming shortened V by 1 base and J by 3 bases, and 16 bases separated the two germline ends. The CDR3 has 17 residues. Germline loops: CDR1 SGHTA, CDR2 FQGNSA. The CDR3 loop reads CASSLDVNSGRYNEQFF. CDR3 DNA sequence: TGTGCCAGCAGCTTAGATGTGAATAGCGGACGCTACAATGAGCAGTTCTTC.

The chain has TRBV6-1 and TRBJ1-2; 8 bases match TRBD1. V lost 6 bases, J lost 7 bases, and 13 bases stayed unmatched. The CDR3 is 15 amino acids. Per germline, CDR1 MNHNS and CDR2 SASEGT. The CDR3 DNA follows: TGTGCCAGCAGACCAACAGGGGGAGGTTCGTCTGGCTACACCTTC. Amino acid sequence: CASRPTGGGSSGYTF.

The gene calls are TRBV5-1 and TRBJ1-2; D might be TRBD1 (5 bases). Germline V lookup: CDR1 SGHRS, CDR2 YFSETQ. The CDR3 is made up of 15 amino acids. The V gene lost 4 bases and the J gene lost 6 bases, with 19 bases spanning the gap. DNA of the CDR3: TGCGCCAGCAGCCCCCGTCGGACGGCGGGGGATGGCTACACCTTC. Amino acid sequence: CASSPRRTAGDGYTF.

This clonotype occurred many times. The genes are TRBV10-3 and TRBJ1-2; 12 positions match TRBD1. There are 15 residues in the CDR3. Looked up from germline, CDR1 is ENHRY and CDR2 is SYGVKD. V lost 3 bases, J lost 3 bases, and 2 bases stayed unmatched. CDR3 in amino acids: CAISEGTGGDYGYTF. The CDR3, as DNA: TGTGCCATCAGTGAAGGGACAGGGGGCGACTATGGCTACACCTTC.

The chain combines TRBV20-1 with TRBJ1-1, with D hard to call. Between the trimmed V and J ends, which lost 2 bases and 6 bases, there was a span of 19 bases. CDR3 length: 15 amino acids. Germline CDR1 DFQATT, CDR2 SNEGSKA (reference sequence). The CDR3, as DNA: TGCAGTGCTAGACAGCCTCCCCAGTTTGGGGCTGAAGCTTTCTTT. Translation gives CSARQPPQFGAEAFF.

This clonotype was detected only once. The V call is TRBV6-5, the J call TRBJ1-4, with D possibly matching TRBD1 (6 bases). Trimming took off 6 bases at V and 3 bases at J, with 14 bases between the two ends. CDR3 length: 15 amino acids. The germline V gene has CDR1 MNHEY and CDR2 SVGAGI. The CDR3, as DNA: TGTGCCAGCAGGGGACAACCTTCAGCTAATGAAAAACTGTTTTTT. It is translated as CASRGQPSANEKLFF.

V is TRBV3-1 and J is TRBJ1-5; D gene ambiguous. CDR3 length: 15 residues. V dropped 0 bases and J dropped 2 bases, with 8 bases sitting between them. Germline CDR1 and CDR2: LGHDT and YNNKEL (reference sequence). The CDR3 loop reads CASSQDGGGNQPQHF. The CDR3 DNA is TGTGCCAGCAGCCAAGACGGTGGGGGCAATCAGCCCCAGCATTTT.

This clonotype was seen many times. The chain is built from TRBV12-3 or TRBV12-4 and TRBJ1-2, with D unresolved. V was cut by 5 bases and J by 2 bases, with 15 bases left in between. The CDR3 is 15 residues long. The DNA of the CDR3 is TGTGCCAGCAGTCCGCGGGAGCTGGGGAACTATGGCTACACCTTC. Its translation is CASSPRELGNYGYTF.

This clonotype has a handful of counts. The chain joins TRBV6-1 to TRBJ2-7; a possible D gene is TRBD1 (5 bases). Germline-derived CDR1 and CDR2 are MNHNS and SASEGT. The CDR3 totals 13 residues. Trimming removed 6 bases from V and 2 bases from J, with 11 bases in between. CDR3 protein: CASSRRVAYEQYF. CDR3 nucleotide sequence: TGTGCCAGCAGCCGCAGGGTAGCCTACGAGCAGTACTTC.

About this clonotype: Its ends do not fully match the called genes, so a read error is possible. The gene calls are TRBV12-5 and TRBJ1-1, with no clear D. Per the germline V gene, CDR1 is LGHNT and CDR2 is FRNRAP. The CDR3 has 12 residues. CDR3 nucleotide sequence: TGTGCTAGTGGTCCGGAGGAGACTGAAGCTCTCTTT. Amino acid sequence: CASGPEETEALF.

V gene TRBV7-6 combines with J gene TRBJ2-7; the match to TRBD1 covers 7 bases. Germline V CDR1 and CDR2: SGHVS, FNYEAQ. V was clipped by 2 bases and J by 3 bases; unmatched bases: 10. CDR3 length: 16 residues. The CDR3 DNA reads TGTGCCAGCAGCTTAAGGCCGGGACAGACTATCTACGAGCAGTACTTC. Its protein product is CASSLRPGQTIYEQYF.

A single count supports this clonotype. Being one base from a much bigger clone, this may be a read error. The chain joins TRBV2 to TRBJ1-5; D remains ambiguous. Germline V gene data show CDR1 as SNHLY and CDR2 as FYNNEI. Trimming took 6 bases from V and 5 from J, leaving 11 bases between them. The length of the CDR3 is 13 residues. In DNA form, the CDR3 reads TGTGCCAGCAGGATAGGGTTCGATCAGCCCCAGCATTTT. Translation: CASRIGFDQPQHF.

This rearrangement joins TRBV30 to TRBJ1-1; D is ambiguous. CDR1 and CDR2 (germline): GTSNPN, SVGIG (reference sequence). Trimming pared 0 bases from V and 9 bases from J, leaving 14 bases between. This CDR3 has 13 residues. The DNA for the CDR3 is TGTGCCTGGAGTGTATCCCTCACAGTTAAAGCTTTCTTT. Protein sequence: CAWSVSLTVKAFF.

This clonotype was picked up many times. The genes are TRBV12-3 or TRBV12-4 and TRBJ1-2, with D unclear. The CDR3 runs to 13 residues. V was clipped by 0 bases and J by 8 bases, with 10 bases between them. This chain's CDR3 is CASSLAWERGYTF. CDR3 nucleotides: TGTGCCAGCAGTTTAGCCTGGGAGAGGGGCTACACCTTC.

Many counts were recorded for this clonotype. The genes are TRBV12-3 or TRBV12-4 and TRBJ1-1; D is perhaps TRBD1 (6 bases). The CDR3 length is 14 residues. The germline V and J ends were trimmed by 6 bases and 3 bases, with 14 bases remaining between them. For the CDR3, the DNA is TGTGCCAGCAGCCCTGGAGGGGGTTACACTGAAGCTTTCTTT. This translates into CASSPGGGYTEAFF.

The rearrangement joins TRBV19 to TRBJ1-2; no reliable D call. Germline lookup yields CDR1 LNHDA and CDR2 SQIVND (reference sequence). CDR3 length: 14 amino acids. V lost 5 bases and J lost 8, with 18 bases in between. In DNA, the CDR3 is TGTGCCAGTAGTTTGGACTACAGCCTCCTGGGCTACACCTTC. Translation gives CASSLDYSLLGYTF.

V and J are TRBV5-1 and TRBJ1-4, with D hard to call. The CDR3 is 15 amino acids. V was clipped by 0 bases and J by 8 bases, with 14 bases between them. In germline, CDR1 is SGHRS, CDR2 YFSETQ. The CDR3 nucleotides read TGCGCCAGCAGCTTGGAAGGGCGTTTAAGGGAAAAACTGTTTTTT. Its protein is CASSLEGRLREKLFF.

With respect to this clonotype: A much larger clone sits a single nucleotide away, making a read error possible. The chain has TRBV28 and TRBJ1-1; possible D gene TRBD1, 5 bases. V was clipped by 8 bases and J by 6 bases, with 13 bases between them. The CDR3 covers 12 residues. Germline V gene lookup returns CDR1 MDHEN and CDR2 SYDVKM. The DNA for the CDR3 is TGTGCCAGCGGTTCCGGGACGTCTGAAGCTTTCTTT. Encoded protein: CASGSGTSEAFF.